Listed below are T cell receptor beta chains from one sample, sequenced in a study of control samples from healthy donors and cancer patients. Sequencing was performed with immunoSEQ multiplex PCR; in TCRdb, only in-frame clones are kept and a portion is missing. In the table there are around 130,000 clones, roughly 90% of which are singletons. Sequenced: blood. The receptors stem from a man between 18 and 29 years old in good health. Both conserved end residues are part of each CDR3. A D gene is named only where the DNA matches it firmly. Some rows mark clone size as missing; the rest say once, few, many or name a class of expanded clone.

clone_size: once
d_call: NA
v_call: TRBV12-3/TRBV12-4
j_call: TRBJ2-7
cdr3_aa: CASSTGTVYEQYF
cdr3_nt: TGTGCCAGCAGTACCGGGACCGTCTACGAGCAGTACTTC

clone_size: once
d_call: NA
v_call: TRBV5-6
j_call: TRBJ1-4
cdr3_aa: CASSGPTTGYGATNEKLFF
cdr3_nt: TGTGCCAGCAGCGGACCAACAACAGGGTACGGGGCAACTAATGAAAAACTGTTTTTT

clone_size: NA
d_call: NA
v_call: TRBV7-9
j_call: TRBJ1-4
cdr3_aa: CASIGIQEKLFF
cdr3_nt: TGTGCCAGCATAGGGATCCAGGAAAAACTGTTTTTT

clone_size: NA
d_call: TRBD2
v_call: TRBV9
j_call: TRBJ2-1
cdr3_aa: CASNLAGGSNEQFF
cdr3_nt: TGTGCCAGCAACCTAGCGGGGGGCTCCAATGAGCAGTTCTTC

clone_size: NA
d_call: TRBD1
v_call: TRBV7-3
j_call: TRBJ2-1
cdr3_aa: CASSLGGQGYNEQFF
cdr3_nt: TGTGCCAGCAGCTTGGGGGGACAGGGCTACAATGAGCAGTTCTTC

clone_size: NA
d_call: NA
v_call: TRBV5-1
j_call: TRBJ2-7
cdr3_aa: CASSLLAVESRRYEQYF
cdr3_nt: TGCGCCAGCAGCTTGCTTGCTGTAGAGTCCCGCAGATACGAGCAGTACTTC

clone_size: NA
d_call: TRBD2
v_call: TRBV7-2
j_call: TRBJ2-5
cdr3_aa: CASSLDRLAGGQTQYF
cdr3_nt: TGTGCCAGCAGCTTAGACAGACTAGCGGGAGGACAGACCCAGTACTTC

clone_size: NA
d_call: NA
v_call: TRBV27
j_call: TRBJ2-7
cdr3_aa: CASSLNWQGYYEQYF
cdr3_nt: TGTGCCAGCAGTTTAAATTGGCAGGGTTACTACGAGCAGTACTTC

clone_size: NA
d_call: TRBD1
v_call: TRBV2
j_call: TRBJ1-2
cdr3_aa: CASRGQGLLYGYTF
cdr3_nt: TGTGCCAGCAGGGGACAGGGGCTCCTCTATGGCTACACCTTC

clone_size: NA
d_call: NA
v_call: TRBV7-9
j_call: TRBJ2-2
cdr3_aa: CASSPGRGRLDTGELFF
cdr3_nt: TGTGCCAGCAGCCCCGGACGGGGGCGCTTGGACACCGGGGAGCTGTTTTTT

clone_size: NA
d_call: NA
v_call: TRBV19
j_call: TRBJ2-1
cdr3_aa: CASTSKVASTYNEQFF
cdr3_nt: TGTGCCAGTACCTCAAAGGTCGCCTCCACCTACAATGAGCAGTTCTTC

clone_size: NA
d_call: NA
v_call: TRBV30
j_call: TRBJ1-4
cdr3_aa: CAWTGFGEKLFF
cdr3_nt: TGTGCCTGGACAGGGTTTGGGGAAAAACTGTTTTTT